This T cell receptor (beta chain) was recovered during a study of shared clonotypes between healthy human individuals. Study results and caveats: Despite large depth, rarefaction showed incomplete sorted-subset sequencing. Some naive CD4 clonotypes, around 4.9%, turned up in common across four donors.

A note on this clone: Its antigen remains unidentified.

Over several immunoSEQ plates, each subset's genomic DNA was distributed in even portions. Replicate PCRs from sorted subsets contained about 200 ng DNA, which is some 30,000 T cell genomes. TCRdb's copy holds only in-frame clones and misses some; the assay was immunoSEQ multiplex PCR. The table lists about 1 million clones, more than 60% of them singletons. This TCR was sampled from a man aged 18 to 29 in good health. The specimen sequenced was memory CD4+ T cells sorted from blood. Described subset: CD45RA-negative fraction.

CDR3 in DNA: TGCGCCAAAATTCGGACAGGCGGGAATCAGCCCCAGCATTTT. Translated, it gives CAKIRTGGNQPQHF. V and J are TRBV10-1 and TRBJ1-5; 7 positions match TRBD1. CDR1 WNHNN and CDR2 SYGVQD come from the germline V gene (reference sequence). The CDR3 extends over 14 amino acids. Losses at the gene ends were 10 bases for V and 4 bases for J; bases not matched to a gene: 10.